This T cell receptor beta chain was captured in a study of blood T cell repertoires in COVID-19. Across the whole study: The samples span acute and convalescent COVID-19 from the United States, Italy and Spain. PBMCs, B-cell-depleted T cells, or T cells were the source of the cDNA or gDNA that made up the material.

Methods used by the authors: Amplified reference gene primers provided the basis for estimating nucleated cell counts. Sequencing was performed with immunoSEQ multiplex PCR; in TCRdb, only in-frame clones are kept and a portion is missing. The DNA was the basis for D and trimming; V, J and clone size are from that table. There are about 89,000 clones in the sample; 86% occur only once, and around 1.3% lies in the top ten. The germline CDR1 and CDR2 sequences are SGHNT and YYREEE (reference sequence). Trimming shortened V by 4 bases and J by 4 bases, and 20 bases separated the two germline ends. This CDR3 spans 17 amino acids.

The rearrangement uses TRBV5-4 and TRBJ1-4; unclear D gene. The sequence was obtained from a man of 80 years or more with active or convalescent COVID-19. The sample consisted of peripheral blood. CDR3 loop: CASSNRPESNYNEKLFF. The CDR3 DNA follows: TGTGCCAGCAGCAACCGACCCGAGAGCAACTATAATGAAAAACTGTTTTTT.